One T cell receptor beta chain is described in this entry. TCRdb re-derived calls from the 5' RACE reads in MiXCR, one entry per CDR3 protein. Here the sample spans over 250,000 distinct CDR3 sequences, roughly 4.3% being singletons. The data derive from a study of T cells after yellow fever vaccination. The V end was cut by 2 bases, the J end by 6 bases, with 17 bases between. The CDR3 consists of 15 residues. The receptor comes from a young man who received the YFV17D yellow fever vaccine. The gene calls are TRBV12-3 or TRBV12-4 and TRBJ2-7; D tentatively fits TRBD1 or TRBD2 (6 bases each). Here the sequenced sample was PBMCs, taken 5 days after the yellow fever booster vaccination. Written as DNA, the CDR3 is TGTGCCAGCAGTTTAAGGACAGCGCGGGGTATCGAGCAGTACTTC. The encoded protein is CASSLRTARGIEQYF.